These 15 T cell receptor beta chains share one sample of origin, sequenced in a study of T cells after yellow fever vaccination. TCRdb used MiXCR to reprocess the 5' RACE reads, holding one entry per CDR3 protein. The table shows around 310,000 distinct CDR3 sequences, with under 5% occurring only once. Sequencing was performed on PBMCs, taken 5 days after the yellow fever booster vaccination. These receptors all come from a man younger than 30 who received the YFV17D yellow fever vaccine.

This chain links TRBV6-2 or TRBV6-3 with TRBJ1-5, with a tentative D call TRBD1 (5 bases). Germline V lookup: CDR1 MNHEY, CDR2 SVGEGT. The CDR3 contains 15 residues. V shed 6 bases and J shed 3 bases, with 15 bases lying between them. The CDR3 here is CASRSYRSYNQPQHF. The CDR3 DNA reads TGTGCCAGCAGATCCTACAGGTCGTACAATCAGCCCCAGCATTTT.

This clonotype was recorded many times. V and J are TRBV7-6 and TRBJ2-7; TRBD1 matches 10 bases. The CDR3 is 15 amino acids. The germline gives CDR1 SGHVS, CDR2 FNYEAQ. Germline trimming cut 3 bases from V and 2 bases from J; bases unmatched to any gene: 4. The CDR3 spells CASSLGGTGAYEQYF. DNA for the CDR3: TGTGCCAGCAGCTTGGGCGGGACAGGGGCCTACGAGCAGTACTTC.

This clonotype has a count of ten or more. The V gene is TRBV7-2, the J gene TRBJ2-7, with 7 nucleotides matching TRBD1. CDR3 size: 13 residues. Looked up from germline, CDR1 is SGHTA and CDR2 is FQGNSA. Trimming removed 5 bases from V and 4 bases from J; junction bases left unmatched: 5. CDR3 DNA: TGTGCCAGCAGCCCAGGACAGGAGTACGAGCAGTACGTC. This codes for CASSPGQEYEQYV.

This clonotype showed up just a few times. V and J are TRBV4-3 and TRBJ2-2, with D possibly matching TRBD2 (6 bases). The V end was cut by 0 bases, the J end by 3 bases, with 11 bases between. Germline V gives CDR1 LGHNA, CDR2 YSLEER. CDR3 size: 16 residues. The CDR3: CASSQDSGVDTGELFF. CDR3 bases: TGCGCCAGCAGCCAAGACTCGGGGGTCGACACCGGGGAGCTGTTTTTT.

This clonotype has a handful of counts. V gene TRBV15 combines with J gene TRBJ2-7; 13 bases are shared with TRBD2. Germline lookup yields CDR1 LNHNV and CDR2 YYDKDF (reference sequence). The CDR3 spans 14 residues. Germline trimming cut 11 bases from V and 4 bases from J; bases unmatched to any gene: 8. The CDR3 loop is CAPWTSGGYYEQYV. The CDR3 DNA reads as TGTGCCCCTTGGACTAGCGGGGGCTATTACGAGCAGTACGTC.

There are many counts of this clonotype. This sequence joins TRBV7-8 and TRBJ1-4, with D unresolved. CDR1 and CDR2 (germline): SGHVS, FQNEAQ. The CDR3 is 18 amino acids. The V end lost 0 bases, the J end lost 0 bases, and 14 bases lay between the germline ends. CDR3 sequence reads: CASSLARFSPTTNEKLFF. In nucleotides, the CDR3 is TGTGCCAGCAGCTTAGCTAGGTTTTCCCCAACAACTAATGAAAAACTGTTTTTT.

This clonotype has ten or more counts. The gene calls are TRBV5-1 and TRBJ2-1; D remains ambiguous. Trimming shortened V by 1 base and J by 6 bases, and 8 bases separated the two germline ends. Germline V gene sequence: CDR1 SGHRS, CDR2 YFSETQ. The CDR3 is 13 residues long. This CDR3 reads CASSLSLSNEQFF. CDR3 bases: TGCGCCAGCAGCTTGAGTCTCTCCAATGAGCAGTTCTTC. The full variable domain, its missing parts supplied by reference TRBV5-1 and TRBJ2-1, is KAGVTQTPRYLIKTRGQQVTLSCSPISGHRSVSWYQQTPGQGLQFLFEYFSETQRNKGNFPGRFSGRQFSNSRSEMNVSTLELGDSALYLCASSLSLSNEQFFGPGTRLTVL.

This clonotype was observed at least ten times. This rearrangement joins TRBV5-1 to TRBJ2-3; 10 nucleotides agree with TRBD2. The trim removed 0 bases at V and 4 bases at J, leaving 5 bases unmatched. The CDR3 covers 16 residues. CDR1 is SGHRS and CDR2 is YFSETQ in the germline V gene. In DNA, the CDR3 is TGCGCCAGCAGCTTGGGCGCTAGCGGGGGATCAGATACGCAGTATTTT. It codes for CASSLGASGGSDTQYF.

The rearrangement joins TRBV5-1 to TRBJ2-1; no firm D call. CDR3 length: 11 amino acids. V dropped 5 bases and J dropped 7 bases, with 7 bases sitting between them. Germline V gene data show CDR1 as SGHRS and CDR2 as YFSETQ. The CDR3 here is CASREWNEQFF. Here the CDR3 DNA reads TGCGCCAGCAGGGAGTGGAATGAGCAGTTCTTC.

This rearrangement joins TRBV6-5 to TRBJ2-1, with a tentative D call TRBD1 (5 bases). With 3 bases removed from V and 4 bases from J, the gap between germline ends came to 13 bases. The germline V gene encodes CDR1 MNHEY and CDR2 SVGAGI. The CDR3 is 15 amino acids. DNA of the CDR3: TGTGCCAGCAGTTATGACAAGGGGCAATACAATGAGCAGTTCTTC. Translation: CASSYDKGQYNEQFF.

This clonotype was seen repeatedly, ten times or more. The V gene is TRBV5-4, the J gene TRBJ1-1; 10 nucleotides agree with TRBD1. CDR3 length: 14 residues. Germline lookup yields CDR1 SGHNT and CDR2 YYREEE (reference sequence). V was clipped by 0 bases and J by 5 bases; unmatched bases: 1. DNA of the CDR3: TGTGCCAGCAGCTTGGGGACAGGGGGGACTGAAGCTTTCTTT. Protein: CASSLGTGGTEAFF. The entire variable domain, with the rest obtained from reference TRBV5-4 and TRBJ1-1, is as follows: ETGVTQSPTHLIKTRGQQVTLRCSSQSGHNTVSWYQQALGQGPQFIFQYYREEENGRGNFPPRFSGLQFPNYSSELNVNALELDDSALYLCASSLGTGGTEAFFGQGTRLTVV.

This clonotype has at least ten counts. This rearrangement joins TRBV4-3 to TRBJ1-5, with D uncertain. Germline CDR1 and CDR2: LGHNA and YSLEER. Trimming took off 0 bases at V and 2 bases at J, with 11 bases between the two ends. The length of the CDR3 is 16 residues. CDR3 DNA: TGCGCCAGCAGCCAAGAAGGAGGGTCGGGCAATCAGCCCCAGCATTTT. This codes for CASSQEGGSGNQPQHF.

The V gene is TRBV5-1, the J gene TRBJ2-3; TRBD1 is a possible D gene (6 bases). This CDR3 region has 14 residues. Germline V gene data show CDR1 as SGHRS and CDR2 as YFSETQ. Trimming removed 4 bases at V and 2 bases at J, with 11 bases between. The CDR3 nucleotides read TGCGCCAGCAGCCCCCGGGACAACACAGATACGCAGTATTTT. Protein sequence: CASSPRDNTDTQYF.

This clonotype was detected ten times or more. The chain carries TRBV12-3 or TRBV12-4 and TRBJ1-6; D perhaps matches TRBD1 (6 bases). The CDR3 has 15 amino acids. V was clipped by 7 bases and J by 10 bases, with 20 bases between them. CDR3: CASTLQGSKRSPLHF. The CDR3 DNA sequence: TGTGCCAGCACCTTACAGGGTAGTAAACGATCACCCCTCCACTTT.

There are a few counts of this clonotype. The chain joins TRBV12-3 or TRBV12-4 to TRBJ1-6; no clear D. The CDR3 consists of 15 residues. V lost 8 bases and J lost 6, with 17 bases in between. CDR3 DNA: TGTGCCAGCGGGAAGTGGAGGGCCCGTAATTCACCCCTCCACTTT. Its protein product is CASGKWRARNSPLHF.